This passage covers 15 T cell receptor beta chains from one sample sequenced in a study of CD8 T cells in ankylosing spondylitis. TCRdb redid the calling of the 5' RACE reads with MiXCR, one entry per CDR3 protein. The sample contains 150,000 or so distinct CDR3 sequences, 11% of which appear only once. Sequencing was done on a sample of blood, either unsorted or a sorted T cell fraction (not recorded which). These receptors were taken from a male donor with ankylosing spondylitis or in good health (not recorded which).

At least ten counts were recorded for this clonotype. V is TRBV5-6 and J is TRBJ1-6; D remains ambiguous. This CDR3 has 15 residues. V lost 2 bases and J lost 7, with 13 bases in between. The germline CDR1 and CDR2 sequences are SGHDT and YYEEEE. In DNA, the CDR3 is TGTGCCAGCAGCTTACAGACCGTCCTAAATTCACCCCTCCACTTT. Residues: CASSLQTVLNSPLHF.

This clonotype was counted only a few times. This chain connects TRBV20-1 to TRBJ2-7; tentatively, D is TRBD1 (6 bases). From germline, CDR1 is DFQATT and CDR2 SNEGSKA (reference sequence). The CDR3 has 15 residues. Deletions cut 0 bases from V and 4 bases from J, with 16 bases between. The CDR3 loop reads CSARDQTGALYEQYF. The DNA of the CDR3 is TGCAGTGCTAGAGACCAGACAGGAGCCTTATACGAGCAGTACTTC.

Many counts were recorded for this clonotype. This chain joins TRBV10-3 and TRBJ1-1, with unresolved D. Trimming took off 5 bases at V and 0 bases at J, with 19 bases between the two ends. Germline CDR1 is ENHRY and CDR2 is SYGVKD. This CDR3 contains 17 residues. The CDR3 here is CAISPTSISALNTEAFF. For the CDR3, the DNA is TGTGCCATCAGTCCCACATCTATATCAGCCTTGAACACTGAAGCTTTCTTT.

This clonotype has ten or more counts. The rearrangement joins TRBV29-1 to TRBJ2-3, with 9 bases matching TRBD2. The germline V gene encodes CDR1 SQVTM and CDR2 ANQGSEA. V shed 6 bases, J shed 4 bases, and the junction held 11 bases outside the gene matches. CDR3 length: 15 residues. CDR3 nucleotide sequence: TGCAGCGTGGGATCTAGCGGGACGGGAGCAGATACGCAGTATTTT. Translating gives CSVGSSGTGADTQYF.

This clonotype was seen at least ten times. The chain recombines TRBV5-1 with TRBJ2-1; 10 positions agree with TRBD2. This CDR3 is built from 17 residues. Germline CDR1 reads SGHRS; CDR2 reads YFSETQ. V dropped 0 bases and J dropped 0; count of bases not matched to a gene: 3. CDR3 bases: TGCGCCAGCAGCTTGGTGCTAGCGGGAGACTCCTACAATGAGCAGTTCTTC. Its translation: CASSLVLAGDSYNEQFF. The variable domain in full, with the rest retrieved from reference TRBV5-1 and TRBJ2-1, is KAGVTQTPRYLIKTRGQQVTLSCSPISGHRSVSWYQQTPGQGLQFLFEYFSETQRNKGNFPGRFSGRQFSNSRSEMNVSTLELGDSALYLCASSLVLAGDSYNEQFFGPGTRLTVL.

The sample holds many counts of this clonotype. V is TRBV29-1 and J is TRBJ1-2; D call uncertain. CDR1 is SQVTM, CDR2 ANQGSEA, per germline. V gave up 5 bases and J gave up 5 bases, with 9 bases separating them. This CDR3 has 11 amino acids. CDR3 sequence (DNA): TGCAGCGTTAGGTCCATATATGGCTACACCTTC. Amino acids: CSVRSIYGYTF.

The table lists this clonotype with many counts. The chain has TRBV24-1 and TRBJ2-3, with a tentative D call TRBD1 (6 bases). Germline lookup yields CDR1 KGHDR and CDR2 SFDVKD. V gave up 3 bases and J gave up 6 bases, with 12 bases separating them. The CDR3 sequence is 14 residues long. The CDR3 DNA follows: TGTGCCACCAGTGATACCCGACAGGTGGATACGCAGTATTTT. Translated: CATSDTRQVDTQYF.

In this sample, this clonotype turned up many times. The chain combines TRBV2 with TRBJ1-2; 7 nucleotides match TRBD1. CDR3 length: 14 amino acids. Germline CDR1 is SNHLY and CDR2 is FYNNEI. With 5 bases clipped from V and 3 bases from J, the junction kept 6 bases outside the gene matches. CDR3 coding DNA: TGTGCCAGCAGTAAGGACAGGACTCACTATGGCTACACCTTC. Translation: CASSKDRTHYGYTF.

The chain couples TRBV11-3 to TRBJ1-2; D uncertain. The CDR3 runs 13 residues. V lost 0 bases to trimming and J lost 3 bases, with 5 bases between them. Germline CDR1 is SGHNT and CDR2 is YENEEA. CDR3 sequence: CASSLEGDYGYTF. The CDR3 region has the DNA TGTGCCAGCAGCTTAGAAGGTGACTATGGCTACACCTTC.

The chain is built from TRBV12-3 or TRBV12-4 and TRBJ2-7; D is possibly TRBD2 (5 bases). CDR3 length: 12 residues. Trimming shortened V by 4 bases and J by 7 bases, and 11 bases separated the two germline ends. The CDR3 DNA reads TGTGCCAGCAGTTACGCTAGGAGGGAGCAGTACTTC. This codes for CASSYARREQYF.

In this sample, this clonotype turned up many times. This rearrangement joins TRBV12-3 or TRBV12-4 to TRBJ2-3; D is perhaps TRBD1 (5 bases). The CDR3 extends over 14 amino acids. V lost 6 bases and J 5 bases, leaving 15 bases between the germline ends. The CDR3 region is CASSTGSFIDTQYF. The CDR3 region has the DNA TGTGCCAGCAGCACAGGATCCTTTATAGATACGCAGTATTTT.

This clonotype showed up many times. The chain uses TRBV5-1 and TRBJ2-1; 9 bases fit TRBD1. Germline V lookup: CDR1 SGHRS, CDR2 YFSETQ. Trimming at V came to 2 bases and at J to 6 bases, leaving 3 bases not matched to a gene. The CDR3 totals 14 residues. CDR3 loop: CASSFPTGGNEQFF. The CDR3 DNA is TGCGCCAGCAGCTTTCCGACAGGGGGCAATGAGCAGTTCTTC.

This clonotype was detected a few times. The chain carries TRBV19 and TRBJ2-4; weak D call: TRBD2 (6 bases). CDR3 size: 15 residues. Trimming pared 7 bases from V and 6 bases from J, leaving 19 bases between. Germline V CDR1 and CDR2: LNHDA, SQIVND (reference sequence). The CDR3 DNA is TGTGCCAGTATGTCGGCGGGGACCGATTCAAACATTCAGTACTTC. Encoded protein: CASMSAGTDSNIQYF.

This clonotype has ten or more counts. J is TRBJ1-2 and V is TRBV20-1, with D hard to call. Germline-derived CDR1 and CDR2 are DFQATT and SNEGSKA (reference sequence). Trimming removed 1 base at V and 5 bases at J, with 20 bases between. The CDR3 sequence is 16 residues long. The CDR3 DNA is TGCAGTGCTAGAGGGGGTGGGAGGCAAGGCCAGTATGGCTACACCTTC. Residues: CSARGGGRQGQYGYTF.

This clonotype was observed once. The chain couples TRBV18 to TRBJ2-3; 9 positions agree with TRBD2. CDR3 length equals 16 residues. CDR1 KGHSH and CDR2 LQKENI come from the germline V gene. V shed 2 bases, J shed 6 bases, and the junction held 9 bases outside the gene matches. The chain's CDR3 is CASSPEISGSRDTQYF. CDR3 in DNA: TGTGCCAGCTCACCAGAAATTAGCGGGAGCAGGGATACGCAGTATTTT.